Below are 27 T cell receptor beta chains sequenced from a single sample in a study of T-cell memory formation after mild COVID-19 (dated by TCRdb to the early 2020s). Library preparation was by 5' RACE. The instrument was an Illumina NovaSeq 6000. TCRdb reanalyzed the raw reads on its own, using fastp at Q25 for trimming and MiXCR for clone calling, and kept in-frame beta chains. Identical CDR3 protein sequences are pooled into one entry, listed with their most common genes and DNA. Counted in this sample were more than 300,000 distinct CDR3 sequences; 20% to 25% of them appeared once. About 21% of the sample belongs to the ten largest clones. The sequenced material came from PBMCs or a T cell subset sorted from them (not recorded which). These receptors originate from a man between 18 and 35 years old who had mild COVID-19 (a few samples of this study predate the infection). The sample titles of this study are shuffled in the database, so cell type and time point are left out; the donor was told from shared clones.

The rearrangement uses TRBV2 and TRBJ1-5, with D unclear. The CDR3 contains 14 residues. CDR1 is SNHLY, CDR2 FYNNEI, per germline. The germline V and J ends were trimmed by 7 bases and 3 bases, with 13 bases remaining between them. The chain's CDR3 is CASKWLGSNQPQHF. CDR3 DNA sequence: TGTGCCAGCAAGTGGTTGGGGTCCAATCAGCCCCAGCATTTT.

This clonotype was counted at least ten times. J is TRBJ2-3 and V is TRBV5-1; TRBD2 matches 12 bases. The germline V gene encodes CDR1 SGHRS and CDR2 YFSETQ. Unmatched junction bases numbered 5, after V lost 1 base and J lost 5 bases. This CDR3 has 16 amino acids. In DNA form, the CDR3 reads TGCGCCAGCAGCTTGAAACTAGCGGGGGGTGGAGATACGCAGTATTTT. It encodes CASSLKLAGGGDTQYF.

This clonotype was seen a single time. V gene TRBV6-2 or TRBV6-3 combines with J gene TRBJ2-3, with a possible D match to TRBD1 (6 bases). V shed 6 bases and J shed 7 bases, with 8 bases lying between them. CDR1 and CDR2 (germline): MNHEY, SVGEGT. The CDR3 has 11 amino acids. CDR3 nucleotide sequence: TGTGCCAGCAGGCAGGGGAATACGCAGTATTTT. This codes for CASRQGNTQYF.

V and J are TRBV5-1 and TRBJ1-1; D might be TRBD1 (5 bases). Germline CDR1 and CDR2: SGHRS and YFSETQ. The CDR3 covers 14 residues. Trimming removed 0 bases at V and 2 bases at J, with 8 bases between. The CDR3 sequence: CASSLAGDNTEAFF. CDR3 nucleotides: TGCGCCAGCAGCTTGGCCGGGGACAACACTGAAGCTTTCTTT.

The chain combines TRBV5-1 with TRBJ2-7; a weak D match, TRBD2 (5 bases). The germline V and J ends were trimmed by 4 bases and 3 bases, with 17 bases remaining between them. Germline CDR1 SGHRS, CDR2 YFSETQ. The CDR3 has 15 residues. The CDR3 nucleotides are TGCGCCAGCAGCCCCGGGGTTTCAGGCAGCTACGAGCAGTACTTC. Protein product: CASSPGVSGSYEQYF.

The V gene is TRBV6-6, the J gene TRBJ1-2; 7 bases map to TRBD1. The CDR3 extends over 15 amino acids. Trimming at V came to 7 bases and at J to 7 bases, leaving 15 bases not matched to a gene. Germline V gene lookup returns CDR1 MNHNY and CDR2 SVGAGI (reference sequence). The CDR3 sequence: CASTYWEQGRGGYTF. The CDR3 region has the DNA TGTGCCAGCACCTACTGGGAACAGGGGAGGGGTGGCTACACCTTC.

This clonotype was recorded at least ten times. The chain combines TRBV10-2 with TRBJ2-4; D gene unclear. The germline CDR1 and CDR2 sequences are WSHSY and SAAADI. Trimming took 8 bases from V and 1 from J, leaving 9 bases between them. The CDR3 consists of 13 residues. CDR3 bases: TGCGCCAGCCGGGTGGGGGCCAAAAACATTCAGTACTTC. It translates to CASRVGAKNIQYF.

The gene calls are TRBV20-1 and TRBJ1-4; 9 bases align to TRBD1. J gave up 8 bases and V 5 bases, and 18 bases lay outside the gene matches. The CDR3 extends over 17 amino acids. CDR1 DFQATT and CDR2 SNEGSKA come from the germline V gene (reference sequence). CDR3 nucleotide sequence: TGCAGTGCTGGGGATCCGGGACAGGGAGGAATAAGGGAAAAACTGTTTTTT. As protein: CSAGDPGQGGIREKLFF.

The CDR3 protein is CASSPAGGSGANVLTF. Written as DNA, the CDR3 is TGTGCCAGCAGCCCCGCCGGGGGGTCTGGGGCCAACGTCCTGACTTTC. V usage is TRBV7-8 and J usage is TRBJ2-6; 7 nucleotides line up with TRBD2. Germline V gene data show CDR1 as SGHVS and CDR2 as FQNEAQ. V trimming: 5 bases; J trimming: 1 base; junction bases outside the gene matches: 5. This CDR3 comprises 16 residues.

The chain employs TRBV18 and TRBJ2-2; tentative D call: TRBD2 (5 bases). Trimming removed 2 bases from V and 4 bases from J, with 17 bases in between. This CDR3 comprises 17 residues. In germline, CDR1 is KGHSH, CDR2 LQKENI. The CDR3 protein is CASSPERERAFTGELFF. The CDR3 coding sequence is TGTGCCAGCTCACCAGAGAGGGAACGAGCATTCACCGGGGAGCTGTTTTTT.

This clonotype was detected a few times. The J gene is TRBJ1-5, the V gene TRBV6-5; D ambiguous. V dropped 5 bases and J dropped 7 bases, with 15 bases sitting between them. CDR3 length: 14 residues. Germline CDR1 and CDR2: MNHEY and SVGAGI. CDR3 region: CASSLASAGQPQHF. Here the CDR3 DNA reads TGTGCCAGCAGTCTTGCCTCCGCTGGGCAGCCCCAGCATTTT.

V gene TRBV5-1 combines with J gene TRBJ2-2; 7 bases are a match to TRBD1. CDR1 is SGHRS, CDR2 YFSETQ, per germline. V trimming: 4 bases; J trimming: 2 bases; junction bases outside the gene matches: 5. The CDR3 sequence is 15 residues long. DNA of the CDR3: TGCGCCAGCAGCGAGGGACAGTTAAACACCGGGGAGCTGTTTTTT. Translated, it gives CASSEGQLNTGELFF.

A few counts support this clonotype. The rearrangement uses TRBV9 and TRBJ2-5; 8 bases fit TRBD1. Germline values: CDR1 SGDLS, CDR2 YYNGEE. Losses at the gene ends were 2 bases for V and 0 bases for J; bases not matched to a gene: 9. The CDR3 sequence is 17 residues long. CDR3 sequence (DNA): TGTGCCAGCAGCGTGTCAGGGGGCGTGGGGTACCAAGAGACCCAGTACTTC. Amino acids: CASSVSGGVGYQETQYF.

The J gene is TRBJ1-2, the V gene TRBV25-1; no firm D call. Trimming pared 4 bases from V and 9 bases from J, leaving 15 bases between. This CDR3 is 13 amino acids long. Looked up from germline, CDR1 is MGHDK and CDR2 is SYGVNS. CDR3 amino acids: CASSAPLSLRYTF. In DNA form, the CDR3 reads TGTGCCAGCAGTGCCCCACTGTCTCTACGCTACACCTTC.

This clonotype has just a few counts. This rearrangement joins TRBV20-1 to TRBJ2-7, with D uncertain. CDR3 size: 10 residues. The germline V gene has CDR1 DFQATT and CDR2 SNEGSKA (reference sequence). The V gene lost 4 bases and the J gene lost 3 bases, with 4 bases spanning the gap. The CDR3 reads CSAKDYEQYF. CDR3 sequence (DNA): TGCAGTGCTAAGGACTACGAGCAGTACTTC.

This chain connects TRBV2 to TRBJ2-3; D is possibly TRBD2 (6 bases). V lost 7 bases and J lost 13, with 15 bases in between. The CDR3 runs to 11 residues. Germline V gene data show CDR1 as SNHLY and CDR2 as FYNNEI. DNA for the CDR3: TGTGCCAGCAACGGGCGGGGCCCGGAGTATTTT. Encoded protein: CASNGRGPEYF.

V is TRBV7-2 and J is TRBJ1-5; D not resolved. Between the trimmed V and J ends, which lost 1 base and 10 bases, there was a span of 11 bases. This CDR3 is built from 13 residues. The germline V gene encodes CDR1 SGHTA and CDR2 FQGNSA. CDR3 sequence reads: CASSLGVARPQHF. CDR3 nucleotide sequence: TGTGCCAGCAGCTTAGGGGTCGCCCGACCCCAGCATTTT.

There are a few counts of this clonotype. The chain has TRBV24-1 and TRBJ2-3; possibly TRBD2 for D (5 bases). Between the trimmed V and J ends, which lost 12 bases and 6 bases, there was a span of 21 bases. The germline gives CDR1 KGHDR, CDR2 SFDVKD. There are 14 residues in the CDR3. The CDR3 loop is CAPRGGEGRDTQYF. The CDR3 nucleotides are TGTGCCCCGCGAGGTGGCGAGGGTCGGGATACGCAGTATTTT.

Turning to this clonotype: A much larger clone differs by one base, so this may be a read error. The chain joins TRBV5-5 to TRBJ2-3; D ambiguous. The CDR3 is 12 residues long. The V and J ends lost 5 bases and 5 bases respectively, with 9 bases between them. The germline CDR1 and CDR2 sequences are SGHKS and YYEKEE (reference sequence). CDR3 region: CASRQVGDTQYF. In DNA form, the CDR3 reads TGTGCCAGCAGACAAGTAGGAGATACGCAGTATTTT.

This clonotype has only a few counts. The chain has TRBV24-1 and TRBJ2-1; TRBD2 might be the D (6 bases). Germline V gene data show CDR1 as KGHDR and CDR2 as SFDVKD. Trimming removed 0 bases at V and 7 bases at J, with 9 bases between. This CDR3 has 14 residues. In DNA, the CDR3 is TGTGCCACCAGTGATTTGCGGGAGAGGAATGAGCAGTTCTTC. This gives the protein CATSDLRERNEQFF.

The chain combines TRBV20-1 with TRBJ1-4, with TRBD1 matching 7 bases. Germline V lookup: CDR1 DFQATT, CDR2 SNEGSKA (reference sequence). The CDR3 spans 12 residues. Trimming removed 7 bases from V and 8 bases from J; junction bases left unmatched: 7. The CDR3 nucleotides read TGCAGTGTAAGGGGGCAGAGGGAAAAACTGTTTTTT. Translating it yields CSVRGQREKLFF.

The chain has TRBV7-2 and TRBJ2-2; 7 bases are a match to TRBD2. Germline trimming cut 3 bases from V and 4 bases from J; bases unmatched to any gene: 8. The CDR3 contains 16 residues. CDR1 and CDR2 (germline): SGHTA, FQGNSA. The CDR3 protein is CASSLRRGSVTGELFF. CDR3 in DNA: TGTGCCAGCAGCTTGAGGCGGGGGTCGGTCACCGGGGAGCTGTTTTTT.

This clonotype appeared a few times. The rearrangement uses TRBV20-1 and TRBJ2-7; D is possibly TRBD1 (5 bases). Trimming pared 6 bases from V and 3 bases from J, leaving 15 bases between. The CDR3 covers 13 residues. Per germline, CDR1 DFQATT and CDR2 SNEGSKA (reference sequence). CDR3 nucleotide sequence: TGCAGTGCGACAAACACAGGTTACTACGAGCAGTACTTC. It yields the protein CSATNTGYYEQYF.

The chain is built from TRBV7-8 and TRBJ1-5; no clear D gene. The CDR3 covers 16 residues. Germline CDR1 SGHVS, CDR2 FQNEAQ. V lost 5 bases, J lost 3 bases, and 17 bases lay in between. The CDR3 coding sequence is TGTGCCAGCAGCCCCCACTTTAGGTCAAACAATCAGCCCCAGCATTTT. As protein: CASSPHFRSNNQPQHF.

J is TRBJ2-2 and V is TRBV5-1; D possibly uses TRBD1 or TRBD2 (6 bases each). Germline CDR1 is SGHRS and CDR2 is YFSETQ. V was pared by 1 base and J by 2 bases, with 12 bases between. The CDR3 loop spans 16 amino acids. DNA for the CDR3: TGCGCCAGCAGCTTGAACGGGGGCCCTAACACCGGGGAGCTGTTTTTT. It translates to CASSLNGGPNTGELFF.

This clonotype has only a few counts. CDR3 DNA: TGTGCCAGCAGCCAAGGGATCGGCATATATTTT. It translates to CASSQGIGIYF. The chain couples TRBV3-1 to TRBJ1-3; no definite D call. CDR1 and CDR2 (germline): LGHDT, YNNKEL (reference sequence). Trimming removed 1 base at V and 12 bases at J, with 7 bases between. CDR3 length equals 11 residues. Looking up the rest from reference TRBV3-1 and TRBJ1-3 gives the full variable domain: DTAVSQTPKYLVTQMGNDKSIKCEQNLGHDTMYWYKQDSKKFLKIMFSYNNKELIINETVPNRFSPKSPDKAHLNLHINSLELGDSAVYFCASSQGIGIYFGEGSWLTVV.

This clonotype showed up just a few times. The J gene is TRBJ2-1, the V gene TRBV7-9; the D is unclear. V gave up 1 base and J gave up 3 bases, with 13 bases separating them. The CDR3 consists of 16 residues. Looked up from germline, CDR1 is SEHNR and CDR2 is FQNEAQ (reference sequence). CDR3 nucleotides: TGTGCCAGCAGCTTAGTATGGACGCCGGACTACAATGAGCAGTTCTTC. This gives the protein CASSLVWTPDYNEQFF.